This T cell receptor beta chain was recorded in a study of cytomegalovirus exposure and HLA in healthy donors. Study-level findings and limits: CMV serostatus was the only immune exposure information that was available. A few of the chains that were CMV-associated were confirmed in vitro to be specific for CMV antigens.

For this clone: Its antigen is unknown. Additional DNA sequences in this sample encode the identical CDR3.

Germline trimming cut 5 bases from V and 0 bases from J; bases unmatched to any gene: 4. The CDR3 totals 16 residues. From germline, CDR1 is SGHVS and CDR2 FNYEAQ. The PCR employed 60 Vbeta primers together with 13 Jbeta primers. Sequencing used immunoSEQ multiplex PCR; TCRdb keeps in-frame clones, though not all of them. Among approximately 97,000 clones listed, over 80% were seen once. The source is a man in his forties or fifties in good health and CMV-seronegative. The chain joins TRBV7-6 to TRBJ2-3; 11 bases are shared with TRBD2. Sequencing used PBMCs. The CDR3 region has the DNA TGTGCCAGCAGCCTAGGGACTAGCGGAAGCACAGATACGCAGTATTTT. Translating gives CASSLGTSGSTDTQYF. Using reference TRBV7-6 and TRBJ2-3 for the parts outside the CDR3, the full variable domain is GAGVSQSPRYKVTKRGQDVALRCDPISGHVSLYWYRQALGQGPEFLTYFNYEAQQDKSGLPNDRFSAERPEGSISTLTIQRTEQRDSAMYRCASSLGTSGSTDTQYFGPGTRLTVL.